Listed below are T cell receptor beta chains from one sample, sequenced in a study of shared clonotypes between healthy human individuals. The assay was immunoSEQ multiplex PCR, and TCRdb's table has in-frame clones only and misses some. The sample lists about 2.3 million clones; under 95% were seen once. The sample was naive CD4+ T cells from PBMCs. These receptors came from a man aged 18 to 29 in good health. Some clones in this sample may be carry-over from other donors' samples. CDR3s include the opening cysteine and the closing phenylalanine or tryptophan. A D gene is named only where the DNA matches it firmly. The size field is filled for only some rows; it gives once, few, many or a size class.

CDR3 length,J gene,D gene,clone size,V gene,CDR3 DNA,CDR3 protein
20,TRBJ2-7,-,-,TRBV5-1,TGCGCCAGCAGCCCCCGTCCGGCAAGCGAGGGAACGGGAGTTTCTTTCGAGCAGTACTTC,CASSPRPASEGTGVSFEQYF
16,TRBJ2-3,TRBD2,-,TRBV7-9,TGTGCCAGCAGTAAACCGGGACTAGCGGGATTAGATACGCAGTATTTT,CASSKPGLAGLDTQYF
15,TRBJ1-3,-,-,TRBV5-1,TGCGCCAGCAGCTTGAGTGGGGTGCCTGGAAACACCATATATTTT,CASSLSGVPGNTIYF
15,TRBJ1-2,TRBD1,-,TRBV5-5,TGTGCCAGCAGCTTGGCCGGGGACAGAACGGCTGGCTACACCTTC,CASSLAGDRTAGYTF
14,TRBJ1-1,-,-,TRBV2,TGTGCCAGCAGTGAAGCTGCGGGGAACACTGAAGCTTTCTTT,CASSEAAGNTEAFF
13,TRBJ2-7,-,-,TRBV7-9,TGTGCCAGCAGCCCAAGTGGAGTCTACGAGCAGTACTTC,CASSPSGVYEQYF
17,TRBJ2-4,-,-,TRBV6-4,TGTGCCAACCCGCCAGCGATCTGGCATCTAGCCAAAAACATTCAGTACTTC,CANPPAIWHLAKNIQYF
18,TRBJ2-3,TRBD2,-,TRBV4-2,TGTGCCAGCAGCCGTGGGACTAGCGGGAGGGCCAGAGGAGATACGCAGTATTTT,CASSRGTSGRARGDTQYF
17,TRBJ2-3,-,-,TRBV4-2,TGTGCCAGCAGCCCAGGAAGTGGCTATAACAGGGCAGATACGCAGTATTTT,CASSPGSGYNRADTQYF
16,TRBJ2-3,TRBD1,-,TRBV4-3,TGCGCCAGCAGCCAAGATTCAGGGACAGGGGTATATACGCAGTATTTT,CASSQDSGTGVYTQYF
15,TRBJ2-7,-,-,TRBV14,TGTGCCAGCAGCCGGGGCCTACCTACCAGGAACGAGCAGTACTTC,CASSRGLPTRNEQYF
11,TRBJ2-7,-,-,TRBV28,TGTGCCAGCCGTAACCCTTACGAGCAGTACTTC,CASRNPYEQYF
15,TRBJ1-4,-,-,TRBV5-1,TGCGCCAGCAGCTTAGACACTCGGAGAGGTGAAAAACTGTTTTTT,CASSLDTRRGEKLFF
14,TRBJ2-1,TRBD2,few,TRBV18,TGTGCCAGCTCACCTCAGCGGGAGAAAGGTGAGCAGTTCTTC,CASSPQREKGEQFF
14,TRBJ2-2,-,-,TRBV28,TGTGCCAGCAGAGCCTTATCCGGTCACGGGGAGCTGTTTTTT,CASRALSGHGELFF
14,TRBJ2-4,-,-,TRBV18,TGTGCCAGCTCACCAACAATAGCCAAAAACATTCAGTACTTC,CASSPTIAKNIQYF
14,TRBJ2-6,-,-,TRBV28,TGTGCCAGCAGTTGGGCTCCTGGGGCCAACGTCCTGACTTTC,CASSWAPGANVLTF
11,TRBJ2-7,-,-,TRBV30,TGTGCCTGGAGTGTAGGGGACGAGCAGTACTTC,CAWSVGDEQYF
16,TRBJ2-1,-,-,TRBV2,TGTGCCAGCAGTTACCGACTCGCGGGCTCCTACAATGAGCAGTTCTTC,CASSYRLAGSYNEQFF
12,TRBJ1-1,-,few,TRBV10-2,TGCGCCAGCAGTGTTCAGAACACTGAAGCTTTCTTT,CASSVQNTEAFF
11,TRBJ1-1,-,-,TRBV20-1,TGCAGCGCTTTTATGAACACTGAAGCTTTCTTT,CSAFMNTEAFF
17,TRBJ2-5,TRBD2,-,TRBV5-1,TGCGCCAGCAGCTCGGGACTAGCGGGAGGATTAAAAGAGACCCAGTACTTC,CASSSGLAGGLKETQYF
15,TRBJ1-3,TRBD1,-,TRBV2,TGTGCCAGCAGTGATGGGACAGGACCTAGAAGGTCCATATATTTT,CASSDGTGPRRSIYF
13,TRBJ2-7,-,-,TRBV7-3,TGTGCCAGCAGCTTAATGTGGGGATACGAGCAGTACTTC,CASSLMWGYEQYF
14,TRBJ2-7,-,-,TRBV15,TGTGCCACCAGCAGAGACAGGGGTTTCTACGAGCAGTACTTC,CATSRDRGFYEQYF
14,TRBJ2-5,-,-,TRBV11-2,TGTGCCAGCAGCTTACTTGGACCACAAGAGACCCAGTACTTC,CASSLLGPQETQYF